Each of the 3 T cell receptor beta chains below was sequenced from the same sample in a study of CD8+ T cells in alopecia areata. Sequencing relied on a cDNA template that was reverse transcribed from extracted RNA. This table comes from immunoSEQ multiplex PCR, and its TCRdb copy is limited to in-frame clones, with some not included. Of over 120,000 clones listed, 58% are singletons. This specimen consisted of CD4+ T cells sorted from blood, obtained at week 0. These receptors all stem from a human donor with alopecia areata.

In its sample, this clone was seen a few times. V is TRBV5-1 and J is TRBJ2-1, with 9 bases aligning to TRBD1. V lost 6 bases, J lost 5 bases, and 6 bases stayed unmatched. This CDR3 region has 14 residues. CDR1 is SGHRS and CDR2 is YFSETQ in the germline V gene. The CDR3 here is CASMGDRADNEQFF. The DNA for the CDR3 is TGCGCCAGCATGGGGGACAGGGCGGACAATGAGCAGTTCTTC.

This clone was seen more than once but under ten times. The J gene is TRBJ1-6, the V gene TRBV4-3; 10 bases map to TRBD1. This CDR3 is 16 amino acids long. V gave up 4 bases and J gave up 9 bases; unmatched junction bases: 9. Germline CDR1 LGHNA, CDR2 YSLEER. CDR3 in DNA: TGCGCCAGCAGCCGAAACGACAGGGGGCTCGGTTCACCCCTCCACTTT. Amino acids: CASSRNDRGLGSPLHF.

The chain employs TRBV5-1 and TRBJ1-6; D is ambiguous. Trimming shortened V by 0 bases and J by 0 bases, and 10 bases separated the two germline ends. Germline V CDR1 and CDR2: SGHRS, YFSETQ. This CDR3 is built from 17 residues. CDR3 nucleotides: TGCGCCAGCAGCTTGGCGGGCAGCAGCTCCTATAATTCACCCCTCCACTTT. Its protein product is CASSLAGSSSYNSPLHF.